The 4 T cell receptor beta chains reported below all come from one sample, sequenced in a study of blood T cells in healthy people across ages (dated by TCRdb to the mid-2010s). Libraries were prepared through 5' RACE. Sequencing relied on an Illumina HiSeq 2500. The second PCR ran for about 7 to 11 cycles and used a J-beta primer mix along with a sample-barcoded 5' primer. TCRdb reanalyzed the raw reads on its own, using fastp at Q25 for trimming and MiXCR for clone calling, and kept in-frame beta chains. Duplicate CDR3 protein sequences are folded into a single record with the most common DNA and genes. The sample table records some 640,000 distinct CDR3 sequences; approximately 49% of these occur just once. The top ten hold roughly 31% of the sample. Sample: blood. The receptors were gathered from a woman aged 55-70 years in good health.

This chain links TRBV19 with TRBJ2-1, with TRBD1 identical over 7 bases. Germline V gene data show CDR1 as LNHDA and CDR2 as SQIVND (reference sequence). The junction had 3 bases not matched to a gene; V was cut back by 3 bases and J by 10 bases. This CDR3 has 12 amino acids. The CDR3 here is CASSIDRAEQFF. DNA of the CDR3: TGTGCCAGTAGTATTGACAGGGCCGAGCAGTTCTTC.

The chain uses TRBV29-1 and TRBJ1-5; no clear D gene. This CDR3 is built from 13 residues. V dropped 5 bases and J dropped 7 bases, with 15 bases sitting between them. In germline, CDR1 is SQVTM, CDR2 ANQGSEA. CDR3 DNA: TGCAGCGTTCGAGCTGGGAGAGACCAGCCCCAGCATTTT. It specifies CSVRAGRDQPQHF. Full variable domain (remainder filled in from reference TRBV29-1 and TRBJ1-5): SAVISQKPSRDICQRGTSLTIQCQVDSQVTMMFWYRQQPGQSLTLIATANQGSEATYESGFVIDKFPISRPNLTFSTLTVSNMSPEDSSIYLCSVRAGRDQPQHFGDGTRLSIL.

V usage is TRBV30 and J usage is TRBJ1-1, with 8 bases matching TRBD1. The germline CDR1 and CDR2 sequences are GTSNPN and SVGIG (reference sequence). The CDR3 contains 17 residues. With 0 bases clipped from V and 0 bases from J, the junction kept 9 bases outside the gene matches. The CDR3 DNA is TGTGCCTGGAGTGTCGGGACAGGTTTTTGGATGAACACTGAAGCTTTCTTT. This codes for CAWSVGTGFWMNTEAFF.

This chain connects TRBV7-2 to TRBJ1-1; 7 positions match TRBD1. After removal of 1 base from V and 0 bases from J, the junction contained 5 bases not matched to a gene. CDR1 is SGHTA and CDR2 is FQGNSA in the germline V gene. The length of the CDR3 is 16 residues. CDR3 loop: CASSLGQGRVNTEAFF. CDR3 sequence (DNA): TGTGCCAGCAGCTTAGGACAGGGACGGGTGAACACTGAAGCTTTCTTT.